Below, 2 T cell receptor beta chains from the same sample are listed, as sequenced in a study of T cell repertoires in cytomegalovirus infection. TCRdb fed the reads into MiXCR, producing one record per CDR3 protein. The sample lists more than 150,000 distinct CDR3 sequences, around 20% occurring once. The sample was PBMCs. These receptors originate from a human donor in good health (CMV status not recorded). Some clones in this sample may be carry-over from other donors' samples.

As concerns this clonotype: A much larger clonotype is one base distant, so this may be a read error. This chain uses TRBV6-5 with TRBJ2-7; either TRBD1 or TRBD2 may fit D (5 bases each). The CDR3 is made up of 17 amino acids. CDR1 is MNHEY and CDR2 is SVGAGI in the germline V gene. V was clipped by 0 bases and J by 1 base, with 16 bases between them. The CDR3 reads CASSYSMGTIPSYEQYF. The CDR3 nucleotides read TGTGCCAGCAGTTACTCGATGGGGACCATTCCGTCCTACGAGCAGTACTTC.

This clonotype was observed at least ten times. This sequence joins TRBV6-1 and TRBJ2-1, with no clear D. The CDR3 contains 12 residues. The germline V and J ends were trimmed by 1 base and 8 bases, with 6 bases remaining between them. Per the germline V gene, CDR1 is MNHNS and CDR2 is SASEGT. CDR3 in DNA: TGTGCCAGCAGTGAAGTGGCCCATGAGCAGTTCTTC. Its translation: CASSEVAHEQFF.